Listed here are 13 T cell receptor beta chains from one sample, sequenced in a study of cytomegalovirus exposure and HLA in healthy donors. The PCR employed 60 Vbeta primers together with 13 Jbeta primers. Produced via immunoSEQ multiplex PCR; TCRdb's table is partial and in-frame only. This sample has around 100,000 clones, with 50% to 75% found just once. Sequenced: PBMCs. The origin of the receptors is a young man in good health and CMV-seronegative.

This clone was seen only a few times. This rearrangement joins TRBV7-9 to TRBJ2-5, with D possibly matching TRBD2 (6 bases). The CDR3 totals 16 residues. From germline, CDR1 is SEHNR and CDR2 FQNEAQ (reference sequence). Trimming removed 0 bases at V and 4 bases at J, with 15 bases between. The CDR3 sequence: CASSLARRALRETQYF. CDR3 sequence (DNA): TGTGCCAGCAGCTTAGCAAGGAGGGCCCTCCGAGAGACCCAGTACTTC.

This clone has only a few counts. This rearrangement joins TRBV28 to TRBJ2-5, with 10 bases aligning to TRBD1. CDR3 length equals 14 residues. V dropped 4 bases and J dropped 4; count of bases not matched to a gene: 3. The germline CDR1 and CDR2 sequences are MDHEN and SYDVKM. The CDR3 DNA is TGTGCCAGCAGTTGGGACAGGGGAAGAGAGACCCAGTACTTC. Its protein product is CASSWDRGRETQYF. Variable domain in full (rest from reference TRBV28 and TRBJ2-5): DVKVTQSSRYLVKRTGEKVFLECVQDMDHENMFWYRQDPGLGLRLIYFSYDVKMKEKGDIPEGYSVSREKKERFSLILESASTNQTSMYLCASSWDRGRETQYFGPGTRLLVL.

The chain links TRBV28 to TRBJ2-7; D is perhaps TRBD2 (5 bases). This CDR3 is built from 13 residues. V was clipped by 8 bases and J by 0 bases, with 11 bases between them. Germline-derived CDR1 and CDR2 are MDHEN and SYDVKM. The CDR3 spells CASLTSASYEQYF. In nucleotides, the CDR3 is TGTGCCAGCCTCACTAGTGCCTCCTACGAGCAGTACTTC.

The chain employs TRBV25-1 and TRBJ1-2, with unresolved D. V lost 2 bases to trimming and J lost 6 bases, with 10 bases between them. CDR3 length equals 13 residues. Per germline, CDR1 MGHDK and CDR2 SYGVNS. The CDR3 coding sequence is TGTGCCAGCAGTGAACGGGTTGTGGATGGCTACACCTTC. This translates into CASSERVVDGYTF.

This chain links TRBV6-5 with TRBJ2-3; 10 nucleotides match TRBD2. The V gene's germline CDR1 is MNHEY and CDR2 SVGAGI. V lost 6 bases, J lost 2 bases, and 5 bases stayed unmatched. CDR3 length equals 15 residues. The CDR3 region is CASRLAGDYTDTQYF. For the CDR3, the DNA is TGTGCCAGCAGGCTAGCGGGGGACTACACAGATACGCAGTATTTT.

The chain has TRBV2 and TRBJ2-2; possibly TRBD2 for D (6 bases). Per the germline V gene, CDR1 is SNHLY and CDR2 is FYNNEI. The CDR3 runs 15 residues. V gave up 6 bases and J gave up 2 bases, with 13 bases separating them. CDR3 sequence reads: CASSVLAPNTGELFF. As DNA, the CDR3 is TGTGCCAGCAGCGTCCTAGCGCCAAACACCGGGGAGCTGTTTTTT. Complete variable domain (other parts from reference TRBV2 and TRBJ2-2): EPEVTQTPSHQVTQMGQEVILRCVPISNHLYFYWYRQILGQKVEFLVSFYNNEISEKSEIFDDQFSVERPDGSNFTLKIRSTKLEDSAMYFCASSVLAPNTGELFFGEGSRLTVL.

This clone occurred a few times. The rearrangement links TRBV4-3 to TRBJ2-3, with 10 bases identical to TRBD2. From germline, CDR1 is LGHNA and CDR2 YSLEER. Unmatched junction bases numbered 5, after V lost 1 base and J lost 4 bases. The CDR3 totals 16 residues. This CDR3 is CASSQVRSGGADTQYF. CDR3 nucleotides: TGCGCCAGCAGCCAAGTTAGAAGCGGGGGGGCAGATACGCAGTATTTT.

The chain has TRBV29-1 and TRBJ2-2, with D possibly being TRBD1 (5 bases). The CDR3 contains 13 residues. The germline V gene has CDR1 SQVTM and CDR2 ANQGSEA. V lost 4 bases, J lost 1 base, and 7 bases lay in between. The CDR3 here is CSVGQGNTGELFF. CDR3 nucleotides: TGCAGCGTTGGGCAGGGGAACACCGGGGAGCTGTTTTTT.

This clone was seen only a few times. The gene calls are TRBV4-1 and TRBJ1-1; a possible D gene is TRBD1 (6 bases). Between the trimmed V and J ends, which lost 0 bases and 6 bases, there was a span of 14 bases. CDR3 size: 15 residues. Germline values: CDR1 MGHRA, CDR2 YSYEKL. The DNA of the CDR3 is TGCGCCAGCAGCCAAGATATAGGGGGTCCGGCTGAAGCTTTCTTT. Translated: CASSQDIGGPAEAFF.

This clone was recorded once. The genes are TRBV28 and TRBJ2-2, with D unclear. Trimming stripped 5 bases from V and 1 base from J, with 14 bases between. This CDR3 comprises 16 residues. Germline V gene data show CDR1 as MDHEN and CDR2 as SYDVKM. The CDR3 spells CASSPPQAMNTGELFF. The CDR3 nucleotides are TGTGCCAGCAGTCCTCCTCAGGCTATGAACACCGGGGAGCTGTTTTTT. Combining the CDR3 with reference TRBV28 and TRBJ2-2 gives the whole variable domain DVKVTQSSRYLVKRTGEKVFLECVQDMDHENMFWYRQDPGLGLRLIYFSYDVKMKEKGDIPEGYSVSREKKERFSLILESASTNQTSMYLCASSPPQAMNTGELFFGEGSRLTVL.

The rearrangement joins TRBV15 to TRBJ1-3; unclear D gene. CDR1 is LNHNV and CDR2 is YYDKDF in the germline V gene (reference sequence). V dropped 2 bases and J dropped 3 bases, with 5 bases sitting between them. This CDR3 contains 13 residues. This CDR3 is CATSRNLGNTIYF. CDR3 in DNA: TGTGCCACCAGCAGAAATCTTGGAAACACCATATATTTT.

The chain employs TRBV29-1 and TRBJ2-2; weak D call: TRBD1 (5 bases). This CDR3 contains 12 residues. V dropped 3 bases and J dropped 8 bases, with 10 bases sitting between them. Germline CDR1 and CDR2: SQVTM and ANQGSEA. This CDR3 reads CSVDAGMGELFF. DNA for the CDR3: TGCAGCGTTGATGCAGGGATGGGGGAGCTGTTTTTT.

This chain's CDR3 is CASSYSQGWDTQYF. DNA for the CDR3: TGTGCCAGCAGTTACTCGCAGGGTTGGGATACGCAGTATTTT. J is TRBJ2-3 and V is TRBV6-5, with a possible D match to TRBD1 (5 bases). The V gene's germline CDR1 is MNHEY and CDR2 SVGAGI. Trimming cost V 0 bases and J 6 bases, with 10 bases left between them. The length of the CDR3 is 14 residues.